Listed below are T cell receptor beta chains from one sample, sequenced in a study of T cells expressing NK-cell markers. TCRdb reanalyzed the 5' RACE reads and collapses them to one entry per CDR3 protein, without DNA. The data show about 260,000 distinct CDR3 sequences, and the top ten clones hold 4% to 5%. The sample was blood T cells: a sorted CD56 or NKG2C T cell subset, CD4+ or CD8+ T cells, or bulk PBMC T cells (not recorded which). The origin of the receptors is a woman between 18 and 69 years old in good health. Each CDR3 is given with its conserved first and last residue.

v_gene: TRBV20-1
j_gene: TRBJ2-1
CDR3aa: CSATQGYNEQFF

v_gene: TRBV6-2/TRBV6-3
j_gene: TRBJ2-7
CDR3aa: CASSPLGASSYEQYF

v_gene: TRBV18
j_gene: TRBJ2-3
CDR3aa: CASSPIATSGTYTQYF

v_gene: TRBV29-1
j_gene: TRBJ2-3
CDR3aa: CSVAGGSDTQYF

v_gene: TRBV5-1
j_gene: TRBJ2-3
CDR3aa: CASSRDKSTDTQYF

v_gene: TRBV12-3/TRBV12-4
j_gene: TRBJ1-2
CDR3aa: CASSFRDRGDPNYGYTF

v_gene: TRBV12-3/TRBV12-4
j_gene: TRBJ2-7
CDR3aa: CASSFRSYEQYF

v_gene: TRBV20-1
j_gene: TRBJ2-5
CDR3aa: CSFDIKETQYF

v_gene: TRBV9
j_gene: TRBJ2-3
CDR3aa: CASSPRWGADTQYF

v_gene: TRBV6-5
j_gene: TRBJ1-6
CDR3aa: CASSYSRGPLHF

v_gene: TRBV4-1
j_gene: TRBJ1-4
CDR3aa: CASSLWGATNEKLFF

v_gene: TRBV6-1
j_gene: TRBJ1-3
CDR3aa: CASKVAGLGNTIYF

v_gene: TRBV29-1
j_gene: TRBJ1-2
CDR3aa: CSVALGNYGYTF

v_gene: TRBV4-2
j_gene: TRBJ2-2
CDR3aa: CASTHSQGANTGELFF

v_gene: TRBV7-3
j_gene: TRBJ2-2
CDR3aa: CASSLGGSLTGELFF

v_gene: TRBV4-3
j_gene: TRBJ2-3
CDR3aa: CASSQDLAGEPLGTQYF

v_gene: TRBV7-2
j_gene: TRBJ2-1
CDR3aa: CASTGSYNEQFF

v_gene: TRBV7-9
j_gene: TRBJ2-7
CDR3aa: CASSWERYYEQYF

v_gene: TRBV3-1
j_gene: TRBJ2-3
CDR3aa: CASSLPLGKGTDTQYF

v_gene: TRBV7-2
j_gene: TRBJ2-5
CDR3aa: CASSPRVLGTQYF

v_gene: TRBV6-1
j_gene: TRBJ1-2
CDR3aa: CASSTLGVGTNYGYTF

v_gene: TRBV6-2/TRBV6-3
j_gene: TRBJ2-1
CDR3aa: CASIQRGSYNEQFF